One and the same sample provided the 10 T cell receptor beta chains below, sequenced in a study of radiation and T cells in renal cell carcinoma. Measured with immunoSEQ multiplex PCR; TCRdb has only the in-frame clones, and not every one. The sample has tens of thousands of clones; 81% are singletons. Noted time point: blood 2 weeks post-SBRT. Regarding treatment: 15 Gy SBRT to primary tumor, nephrectomy 4 weeks later. Sequencing used blood, obtained from a patient whose treatment included radiotherapy and nephrectomy. Every receptor here comes from a man aged 60-69 years with renal cell carcinoma.

The chain couples TRBV6-1 to TRBJ1-1; no reliable D call. CDR1 is MNHNS and CDR2 is SASEGT in the germline V gene. This CDR3 has 11 residues. V was shortened by 7 bases and J by 1 base, with 4 bases between the two germline ends. The CDR3 coding sequence is TGTGCCAGCACTGAGAACACTGAAGCTTTCTTT. Translation gives CASTENTEAFF.

As to this clone: The limits of the CDR3 on the DNA are not certain, so only TCRdb's listed CDR3 is given. V gene TRBV10-3 combines with J gene TRBJ1-1; the table gives TRBD1 as D, unverified against the DNA. Germline V gives CDR1 ENHRY, CDR2 SYGVKD. Including both end residues, the CDR3 is 12 amino acids long. The CDR3: CATVGQGARSFF.

V is TRBV6-1 and J is TRBJ1-4; the D is unclear. CDR1 is MNHNS and CDR2 is SASEGT in the germline V gene. The CDR3 covers 12 residues. With 6 bases removed from V and 13 bases from J, the gap between germline ends came to 15 bases. The CDR3 loop is CASSENPSGLFF. The CDR3 DNA reads as TGTGCCAGCAGCGAAAACCCTTCGGGACTGTTTTTT.

The chain carries TRBV9 and TRBJ2-1; D unresolved. This CDR3 spans 12 amino acids. V was shortened by 3 bases and J by 9 bases, with 10 bases between the two germline ends. Germline V lookup: CDR1 SGDLS, CDR2 YYNGEE. CDR3 DNA sequence: TGTGCCAGCAGCGCGCCCTGGGGTGAGCAGTTCTTC. Its translation: CASSAPWGEQFF.

The chain employs TRBV18 and TRBJ2-7, with TRBD2 matching over 7 bases. Germline loops: CDR1 KGHSH, CDR2 LQKENI. The V and J ends lost 1 base and 2 bases, in that order; junction bases with no gene match: 8. The CDR3 sequence is 16 residues long. CDR3 coding DNA: TGTGCCAGCTCACCACAGGGGAGGGCTACACCCTACGAGCAGTACTTC. As protein: CASSPQGRATPYEQYF.

The chain is built from TRBV28 and TRBJ1-4; possible D gene TRBD1, 5 bases. CDR1 MDHEN and CDR2 SYDVKM come from the germline V gene. The ends were cut back, 7 bases at V and 5 bases at J, with 14 bases in the middle. The CDR3 has 14 residues. The CDR3 loop reads CASTSGTQNEKLFF. In DNA, the CDR3 is TGTGCCAGCACCTCCGGGACTCAGAATGAAAAACTGTTTTTT. Full variable domain (outside the CDR3, taken from reference TRBV28 and TRBJ1-4): DVKVTQSSRYLVKRTGEKVFLECVQDMDHENMFWYRQDPGLGLRLIYFSYDVKMKEKGDIPEGYSVSREKKERFSLILESASTNQTSMYLCASTSGTQNEKLFFGSGTQLSVL.

The gene calls are TRBV12-5 and TRBJ2-1, with TRBD2 identical over 10 bases. The germline V gene encodes CDR1 LGHNT and CDR2 FRNRAP. V lost 5 bases, J lost 6 bases, and 7 bases stayed unmatched. This CDR3 contains 15 residues. Here the CDR3 reads CASGPTSGKGNEQFF. For the CDR3, the DNA is TGTGCTAGTGGTCCCACTAGCGGGAAGGGCAATGAGCAGTTCTTC. Full variable domain (remainder filled in from reference TRBV12-5 and TRBJ2-1): DARVTQTPRHKVTEMGQEVTMRCQPILGHNTVFWYRQTMMQGLELLAYFRNRAPLDDSGMPKDRFSAEMPDATLATLKIQPSEPRDSAVYFCASGPTSGKGNEQFFGPGTRLTVL.

The CDR3 sequence: CASSDEADTQYF. The CDR3 DNA reads TGTGCCAGCAGTGACGAGGCAGATACGCAGTATTTT. This rearrangement joins TRBV2 to TRBJ2-3; no clear D gene. Germline V gene lookup returns CDR1 SNHLY and CDR2 FYNNEI. V lost 3 bases and J lost 4, with 5 bases in between. The CDR3 has 12 amino acids.

Remarks on this clone: The conserved final phenylalanine or tryptophan is absent from the CDR3, which likely points to a read error. No DNA is shown, since the ends of the CDR3 on it are uncertain; the CDR3 is the one TCRdb lists. This rearrangement joins TRBV7-7 to TRBJ2-7; TRBD2, the table's D call, lacks a check against the DNA. 12 amino acids form the CDR3, both terminal residues included. Germline assignment: CDR1 SSHAT and CDR2 FNYEAQ (reference sequence). The CDR3 loop reads CATTNRGGGRPT.

This chain links TRBV4-3 with TRBJ2-1; tentatively, D is TRBD2 (5 bases). Germline V gene sequence: CDR1 LGHNA, CDR2 YSLEER. This CDR3 contains 15 residues. V gave up 0 bases and J gave up 6 bases, with 12 bases separating them. The CDR3, as DNA: TGCGCCAGCAGCCAAGATGGGCTAGCAATCAATGAGCAGTTCTTC. This codes for CASSQDGLAINEQFF.